What follows is one T cell receptor beta chain and its context. Original analysis: Reference gene primer amplification in the assay estimated nucleated cell counts. TCRdb's table, derived via immunoSEQ multiplex PCR, lists solely in-frame clones and lacks some. The V and J calls and clone size come from that table; D and trimming were worked out from the DNA. The data show about 190,000 clones, 84% seen once. The CDR3 has 14 residues. Germline CDR1 reads KGHDR; CDR2 reads SFDVKD. V was clipped by 7 bases and J by 4 bases, with 12 bases between them. The sample is drawn from a study of blood T cell repertoires in COVID-19.

The sample taken for sequencing was peripheral blood. This chain joins TRBV24-1 and TRBJ1-4; a possible D gene is TRBD1 (6 bases). The source is an older woman with active or convalescent COVID-19. CDR3 in amino acids: CATSTGMDNEKLFF. DNA for the CDR3: TGTGCCACCAGCACAGGGATGGATAATGAAAAACTGTTTTTT.